The present T cell receptor beta chain was sequenced within a study of shared clonotypes between healthy human individuals (dated by TCRdb to 2020 to 2022). General notes on the study: The cohort comprised a couple of women and a few men aged 18 to 49 years. For each donor, CD4 naive and CD4 memory were each given three plates, CD8 naive was given two plates, and CD8 memory was given one plate. To estimate repertoire size and how much clonotypes are shared between individuals, the study performed deep sequencing of blood TCR repertoires from roughly five healthy adults. To increase sequencing depth and limit assay-specific biases, TCR repertoire library preparation and sequencing were carried out by different laboratories using diverse techniques. Per donor, leukapheresis produced somewhere between about 0.9 and 9.5 billion PBMCs.

The germline V gene gives CDR1 as KGHSY and CDR2 as FQNENV. V sheds 6 bases and J sheds 2 bases, leaving 6 bases between their ends. The CDR3 sequence holds 12 residues, the cysteine and phenylalanine included. Only the CDR3 region is kept as DNA, spanning 36 bases read in frame from base 1. Using the deep immunoSEQ assay, TCR CDR3 regions were amplified from genomic DNA by multiplex PCR. For each cell subset, the extracted genomic DNA was distributed evenly across all wells of several immunoSEQ 96-well plates, and each plate served as one replicate. Each replicate PCR for sorted subsets received around 200 ng genomic DNA, equal to tens of thousands of T cell genomes. The purified libraries were quantified using a Qubit 3.0 fluorometer, sized with a Bioanalyzer 2100, and then quantified again using the KAPA Library Quantification kit. Each immunoSEQ 96-well plate was sequenced on its own single-read 150-cycle Illumina NextSeq 550 flow cell. The authors' analysis ran thus. Because only junctional sequences without quality scores were contained in the immunoSEQ output, filtering matching that applied to full-length reads could not be performed. To assign V/J genes and CDR3, sequences were annotated using PyIR, a Python wrapper for IgBLAST v1.9, with IMGT germline references. Reads were filtered out if the reads had weak V/J assignments (E-value above 1e-6), no CDR3, stop codons, out-of-frame junctions, or ambiguous translated residues. V3J clonotypes were defined by identical inferred V gene, J gene, and CDR3 amino acid sequence. Percentage overlap between repertoires was computed as shared unique clonotypes divided by the size of the smaller repertoire. Three approaches were used to assess repertoire richness: RTK rarefaction, the Chao1 estimator, and Recon v2.1 estimates of unobserved clonotypes. Generation probabilities for all TCRbeta clonotypes obtained by the gDNA method from several donors were computed using OLGA. TCRdb's version of the immuneACCESS table is confined to in-frame rearrangements and falls short of the full clone set. An unresolved V gene accounts for under half of the shortfall where checked; the remainder is of unknown origin. V, J and clone size reflect that table, while D and trimming were determined from the DNA. Within this sample are around 980,000 clones, with approximately 78% of them counted one time only. 0.6% to 0.7% of the sample is in the top ten clones.

Summary of the overall study and its limitations: Clonotypes shared by all four sorted-subset donors showed higher generation probabilities than non-shared clonotypes. Even with the large sequencing depth, rarefaction of the sorted-subset datasets indicated that sequencing was incomplete. About 5% of naive CD4, approximately 3.7% of naive CD8, roughly 2.4% of memory CD4, and more than 0.35% of memory CD8 clonotypes were shared across several donors. Sampling was limited to blood, and TCR repertoires in tissue likely differ from TCR repertoires in blood. Pairwise subsampling indicated that sequencing depth was expected to affect the degree of clonotype sharing among donors. Because the study included a small number of donors, the genetic and exposure-history diversity represented was limited. Naive subsets generally had larger estimated clonotype richness than memory subsets did.

Donors were healthy HIV-negative adults with no recently reported acute infections or vaccinations. Every donor was a Caucasian adult residing in Nashville, Tennessee, USA. CD4+ T cells were enriched by magnetic negative selection; naive cells were then positively selected on CD45RA, and the negative fraction formed the memory subset. After blood collection by leukapheresis, PBMCs were isolated using Ficoll-Histopaque density gradient centrifugation and then cryopreserved in the vapor phase of liquid nitrogen. Analytical flow cytometry was used to check the purity and quantity of every magnetically sorted T cell population. Genomic DNA was isolated from every sorted fraction and measured by UV absorbance on a Nanodrop 2000c. This clone appeared once. Its specific antigen is unknown. Base qualities are not recorded, but no much larger clone differs from it by a single base.

The clonotype comes from a man between 18 and 29 years old in good health. Some clones in this sample may be carry-over from other donors' samples. Sequenced material: memory CD4+ T cells from PBMCs. Taken with the paper, the label for cell subset or site translates to: CD45RA-negative fraction. Recombination connected TRBV16 to TRBJ2-3, with no confidently assigned D gene. CDR3 loop: CASRGYTDTQYF. In nucleotide form, the sequence is TGTGCCAGCAGAGGATACACAGATACGCAGTATTTT.